This TCR beta chain emerged from a study of blood T cell repertoires in COVID-19. Background on the study: Material from acute and convalescent COVID-19 was sourced from the United States, Italy and Spain. Sources were T cells, B-cell-depleted T cells, or PBMCs; the material itself was cDNA or gDNA.

Per the study methods: Cell counts per sample came from amplifying reference gene primers. TCRdb keeps only in-frame clones here, not all; method: immunoSEQ multiplex PCR. Clone size and V and J calls were adopted from that table, with D and trimming inferred from the DNA. The data hold about 210,000 clones, with around 80% observed a single time. CDR1 and CDR2 (germline): SGDLS, YYNGEE. CDR3 length equals 15 residues. V gave up 4 bases and J gave up 4 bases, with 16 bases separating them. V and J are TRBV9 and TRBJ2-3, with a weak D call TRBD2 (7 bases). Input material: peripheral blood. The clonotype comes from a woman older than 75 with COVID-19, enrolled during active disease. In DNA, the CDR3 is TGTGCCAGCAGCTTAGAGGGGGGGTTGTCAGATACGCAGTATTTT. This encodes CASSLEGGLSDTQYF. Drawing the rest from reference TRBV9 and TRBJ2-3, the complete variable domain is DSGVTQTPKHLITATGQRVTLRCSPRSGDLSVYWYQQSLDQGLQFLIQYYNGEERAKGNILERFSAQQFPDLHSELNLSSLELGDSALYFCASSLEGGLSDTQYFGPGTRLTVL.